The 6 T cell receptor beta chains in this list originate from one sample, sequenced in a study of blood T cell repertoires in COVID-19 (dated by TCRdb to about 2020). The library was made by the immunoSEQ multiplex PCR assay. Sourced from immuneACCESS, this table was stored by TCRdb with only in-frame sequences that have V and J called. A share of the clones is absent; for the studies checked, an unresolved V gene accounts for under half, and the remainder has no known explanation. The sample has roughly 500,000 clones on record, about nine tenths of them singletons. Roughly 8.5% of the sample comes from the top ten. The sample taken for sequencing was PBMCs or T cells enriched from blood (not recorded which). All receptors come from a woman aged 55 to 70 who had recovered from COVID-19.

The J gene is TRBJ1-2, the V gene TRBV12-3 or TRBV12-4, with D tentatively TRBD1 (6 bases). The V gene lost 7 bases and the J gene lost 4 bases, with 13 bases spanning the gap. This CDR3 contains 13 residues. In DNA form, the CDR3 reads TGTGCCAGCACCAGAGACAGGTTCTATGGCTACACCTTC. Translation gives CASTRDRFYGYTF.

The rearrangement uses TRBV6-1 and TRBJ2-7; perhaps TRBD1 as D (5 bases). Trimming took off 2 bases at V and 2 bases at J, with 13 bases between the two ends. Germline CDR1 MNHNS, CDR2 SASEGT. The CDR3 runs to 15 residues. DNA for the CDR3: TGTGCCAGCAGTGAACTCAGAACAGGCCCCTACGAGCAGTACTTC. This gives the protein CASSELRTGPYEQYF.

The rearrangement links TRBV28 to TRBJ1-6; D uncertain. Looked up from germline, CDR1 is MDHEN and CDR2 is SYDVKM. V dropped 4 bases and J dropped 0 bases, with 4 bases sitting between them. CDR3 length: 14 residues. CDR3: CASSSRSYNSPLHF. In DNA, the CDR3 is TGTGCCAGCAGTTCCCGCTCCTATAATTCACCCCTCCACTTT.

The rearrangement joins TRBV18 to TRBJ1-5; possible D gene TRBD1, 6 bases. CDR1 KGHSH and CDR2 LQKENI come from the germline V gene. The ends were cut back, 1 base at V and 6 bases at J, with 13 bases in the middle. This CDR3 is 15 amino acids long. The CDR3 is CASSPLLGAPQPQHF. Here the CDR3 DNA reads TGTGCCAGCTCACCACTTTTGGGGGCGCCTCAGCCCCAGCATTTT.

The chain joins TRBV5-4 to TRBJ1-6; TRBD1 is a possible D gene (5 bases). Germline V CDR1 and CDR2: SGHNT, YYREEE (reference sequence). Trimming took off 4 bases at V and 6 bases at J, with 14 bases between the two ends. The CDR3 runs 15 residues. The CDR3 bases are TGTGCCAGCAGCCAGAGCGACAGCTTTAATTCACCCCTCCACTTT. Translating it yields CASSQSDSFNSPLHF.

The CDR3 DNA follows: TGTGCCAGCAGGCGATCGACCGGGACAGGGTTCACCATATATTTT. This translates into CASRRSTGTGFTIYF. V and J are TRBV6-5 and TRBJ1-3, with TRBD1 identical over 9 bases. The CDR3 extends over 15 amino acids. CDR1 is MNHEY, CDR2 SVGAGI, per germline. After removal of 6 bases from V and 9 bases from J, the junction contained 12 bases not matched to a gene.